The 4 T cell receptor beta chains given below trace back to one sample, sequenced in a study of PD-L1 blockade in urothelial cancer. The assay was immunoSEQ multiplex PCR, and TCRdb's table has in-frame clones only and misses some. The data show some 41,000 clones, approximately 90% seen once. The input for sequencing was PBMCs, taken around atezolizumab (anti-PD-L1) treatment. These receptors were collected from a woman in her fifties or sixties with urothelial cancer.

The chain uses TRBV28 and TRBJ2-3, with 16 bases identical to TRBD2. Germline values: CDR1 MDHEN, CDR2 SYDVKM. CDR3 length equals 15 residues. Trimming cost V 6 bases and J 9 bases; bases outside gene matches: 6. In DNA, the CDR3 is TGTGCCAGCAGACCCGGGACTAGCGGGAGGGAGACGCAGTATTTT. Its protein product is CASRPGTSGRETQYF.

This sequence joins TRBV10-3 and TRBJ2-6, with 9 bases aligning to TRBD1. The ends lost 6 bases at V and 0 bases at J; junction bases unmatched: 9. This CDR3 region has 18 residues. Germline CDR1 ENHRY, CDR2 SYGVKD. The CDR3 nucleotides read TGTGCCATCAGACACCCGGGACAGGGAACCTCTGGGGCCAACGTCCTGACTTTC. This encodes CAIRHPGQGTSGANVLTF.

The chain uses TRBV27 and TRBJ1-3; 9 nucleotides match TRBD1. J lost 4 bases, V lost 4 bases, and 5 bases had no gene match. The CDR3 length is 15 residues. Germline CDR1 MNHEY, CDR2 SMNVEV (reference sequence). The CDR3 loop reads CASSSQGASGNTIYF. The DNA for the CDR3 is TGTGCCAGCAGTTCACAGGGGGCTTCGGGAAACACCATATATTTT.

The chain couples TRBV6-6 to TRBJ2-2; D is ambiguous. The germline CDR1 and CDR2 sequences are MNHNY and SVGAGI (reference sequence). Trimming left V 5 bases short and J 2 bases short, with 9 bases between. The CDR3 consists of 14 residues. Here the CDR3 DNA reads TGTGCCAGCAGTACCGGGTTAAACACCGGGGAGCTGTTTTTT. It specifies CASSTGLNTGELFF.